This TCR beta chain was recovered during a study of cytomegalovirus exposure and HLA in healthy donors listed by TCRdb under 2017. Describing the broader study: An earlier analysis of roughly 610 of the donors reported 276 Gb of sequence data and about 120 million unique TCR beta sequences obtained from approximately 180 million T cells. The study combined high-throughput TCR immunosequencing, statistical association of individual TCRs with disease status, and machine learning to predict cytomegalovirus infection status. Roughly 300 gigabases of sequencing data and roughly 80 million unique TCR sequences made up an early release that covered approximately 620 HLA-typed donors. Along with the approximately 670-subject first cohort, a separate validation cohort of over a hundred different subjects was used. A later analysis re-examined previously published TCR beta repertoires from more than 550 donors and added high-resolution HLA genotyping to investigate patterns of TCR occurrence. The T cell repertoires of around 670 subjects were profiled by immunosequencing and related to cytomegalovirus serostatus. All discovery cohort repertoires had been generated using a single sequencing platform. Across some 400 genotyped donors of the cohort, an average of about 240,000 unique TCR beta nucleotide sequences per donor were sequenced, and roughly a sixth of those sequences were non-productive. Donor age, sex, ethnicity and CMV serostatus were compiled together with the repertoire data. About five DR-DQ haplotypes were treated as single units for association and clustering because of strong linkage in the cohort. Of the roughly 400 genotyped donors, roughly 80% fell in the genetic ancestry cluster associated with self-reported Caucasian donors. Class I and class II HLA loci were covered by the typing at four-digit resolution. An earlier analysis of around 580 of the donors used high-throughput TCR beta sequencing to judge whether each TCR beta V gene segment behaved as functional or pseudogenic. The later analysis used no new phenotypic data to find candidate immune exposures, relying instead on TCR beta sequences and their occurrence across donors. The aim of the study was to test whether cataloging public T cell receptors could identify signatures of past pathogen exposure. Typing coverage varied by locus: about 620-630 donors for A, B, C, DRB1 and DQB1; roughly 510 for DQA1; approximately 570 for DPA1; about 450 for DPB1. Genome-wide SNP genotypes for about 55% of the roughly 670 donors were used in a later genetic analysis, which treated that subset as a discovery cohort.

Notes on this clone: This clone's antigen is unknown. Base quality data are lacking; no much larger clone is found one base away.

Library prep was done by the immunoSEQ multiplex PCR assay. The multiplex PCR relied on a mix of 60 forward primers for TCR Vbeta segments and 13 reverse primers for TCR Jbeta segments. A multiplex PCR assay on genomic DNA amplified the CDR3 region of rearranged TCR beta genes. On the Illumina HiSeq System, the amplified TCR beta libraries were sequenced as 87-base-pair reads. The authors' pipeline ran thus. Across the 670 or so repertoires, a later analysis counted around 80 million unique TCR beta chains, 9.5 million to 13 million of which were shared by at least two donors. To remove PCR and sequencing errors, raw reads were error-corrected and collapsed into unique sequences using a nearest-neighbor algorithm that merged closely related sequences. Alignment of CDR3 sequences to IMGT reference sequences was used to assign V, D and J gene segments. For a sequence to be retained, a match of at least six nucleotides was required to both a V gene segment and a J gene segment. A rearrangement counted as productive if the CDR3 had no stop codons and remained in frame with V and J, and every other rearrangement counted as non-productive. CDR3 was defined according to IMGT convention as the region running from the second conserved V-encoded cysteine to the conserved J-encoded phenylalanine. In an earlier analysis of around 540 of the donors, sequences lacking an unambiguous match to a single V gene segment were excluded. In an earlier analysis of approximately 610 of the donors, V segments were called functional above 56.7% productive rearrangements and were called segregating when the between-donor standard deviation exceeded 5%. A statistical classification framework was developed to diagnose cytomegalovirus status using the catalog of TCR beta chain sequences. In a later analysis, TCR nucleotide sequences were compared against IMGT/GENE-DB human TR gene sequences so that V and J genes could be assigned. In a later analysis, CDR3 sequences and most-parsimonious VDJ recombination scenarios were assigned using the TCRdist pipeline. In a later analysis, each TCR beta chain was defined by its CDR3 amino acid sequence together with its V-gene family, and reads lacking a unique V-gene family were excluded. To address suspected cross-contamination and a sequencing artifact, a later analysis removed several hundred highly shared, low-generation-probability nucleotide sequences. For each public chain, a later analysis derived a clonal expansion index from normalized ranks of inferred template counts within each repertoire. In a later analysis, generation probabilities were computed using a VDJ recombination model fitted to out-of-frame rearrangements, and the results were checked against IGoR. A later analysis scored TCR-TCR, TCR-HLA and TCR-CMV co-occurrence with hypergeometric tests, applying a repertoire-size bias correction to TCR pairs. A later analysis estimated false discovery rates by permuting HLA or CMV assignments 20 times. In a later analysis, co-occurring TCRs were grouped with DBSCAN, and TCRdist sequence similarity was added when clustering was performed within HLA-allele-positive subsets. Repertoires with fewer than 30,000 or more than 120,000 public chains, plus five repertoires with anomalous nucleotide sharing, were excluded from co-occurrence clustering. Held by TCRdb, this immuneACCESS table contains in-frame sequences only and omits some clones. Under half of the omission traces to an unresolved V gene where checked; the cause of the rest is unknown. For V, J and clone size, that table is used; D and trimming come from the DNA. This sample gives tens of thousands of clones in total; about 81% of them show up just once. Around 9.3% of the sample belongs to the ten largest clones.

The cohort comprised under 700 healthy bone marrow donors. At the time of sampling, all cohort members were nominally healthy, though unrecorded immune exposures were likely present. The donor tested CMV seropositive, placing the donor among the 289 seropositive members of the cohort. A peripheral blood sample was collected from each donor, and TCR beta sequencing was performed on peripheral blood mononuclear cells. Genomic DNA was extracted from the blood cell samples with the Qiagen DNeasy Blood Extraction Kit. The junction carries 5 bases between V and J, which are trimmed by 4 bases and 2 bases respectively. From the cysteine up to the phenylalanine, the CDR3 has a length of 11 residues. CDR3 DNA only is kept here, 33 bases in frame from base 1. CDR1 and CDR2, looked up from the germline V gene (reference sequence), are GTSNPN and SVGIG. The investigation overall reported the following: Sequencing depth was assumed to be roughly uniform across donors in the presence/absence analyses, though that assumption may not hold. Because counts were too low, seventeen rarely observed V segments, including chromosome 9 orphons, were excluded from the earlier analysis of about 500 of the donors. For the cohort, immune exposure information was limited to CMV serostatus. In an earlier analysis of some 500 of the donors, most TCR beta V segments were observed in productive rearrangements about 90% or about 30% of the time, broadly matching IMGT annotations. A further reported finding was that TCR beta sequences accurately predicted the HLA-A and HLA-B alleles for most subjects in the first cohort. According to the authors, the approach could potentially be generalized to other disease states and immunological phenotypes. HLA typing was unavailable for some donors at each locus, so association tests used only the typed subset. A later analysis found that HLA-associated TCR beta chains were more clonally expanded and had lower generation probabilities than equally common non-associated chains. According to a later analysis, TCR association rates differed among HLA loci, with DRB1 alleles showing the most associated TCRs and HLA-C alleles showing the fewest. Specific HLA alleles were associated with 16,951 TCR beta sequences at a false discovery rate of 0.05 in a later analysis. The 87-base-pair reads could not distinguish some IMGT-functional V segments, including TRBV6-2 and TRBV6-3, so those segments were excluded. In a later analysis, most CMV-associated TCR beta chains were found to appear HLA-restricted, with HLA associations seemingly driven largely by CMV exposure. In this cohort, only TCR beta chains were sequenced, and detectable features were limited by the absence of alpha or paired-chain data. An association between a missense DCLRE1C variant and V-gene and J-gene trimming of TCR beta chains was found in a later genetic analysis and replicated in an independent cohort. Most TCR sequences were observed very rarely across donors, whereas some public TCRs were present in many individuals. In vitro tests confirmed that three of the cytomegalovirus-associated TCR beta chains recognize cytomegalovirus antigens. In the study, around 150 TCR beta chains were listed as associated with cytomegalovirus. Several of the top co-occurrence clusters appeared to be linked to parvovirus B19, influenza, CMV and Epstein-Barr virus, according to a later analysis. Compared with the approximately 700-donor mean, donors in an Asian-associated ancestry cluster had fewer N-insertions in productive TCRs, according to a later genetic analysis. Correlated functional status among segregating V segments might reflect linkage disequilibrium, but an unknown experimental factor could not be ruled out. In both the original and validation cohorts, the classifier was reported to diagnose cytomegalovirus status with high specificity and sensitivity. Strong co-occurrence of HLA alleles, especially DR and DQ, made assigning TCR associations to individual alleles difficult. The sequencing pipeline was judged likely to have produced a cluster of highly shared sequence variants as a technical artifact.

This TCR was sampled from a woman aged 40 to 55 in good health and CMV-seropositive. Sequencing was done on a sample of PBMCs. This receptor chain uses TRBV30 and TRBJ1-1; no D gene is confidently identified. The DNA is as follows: TGTGCCTGGAATATAAACACTGAAGCTTTCTTT. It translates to CAWNINTEAFF.